The entry below gives a single T cell receptor beta chain sequence along with its context. What it recognizes is unknown. These data are taken from a study of long-term antiretroviral therapy in people with HIV. Whole-study findings and limits: Clones that expanded before ART (that is, prior to treatment) dominated the repertoire at all time points. ART adherence was not documented, and neither viral resistance nor therapy changes had any data.

They ran version v3.0 of the immunoSEQ assay at survey level. Sequencing had a target that covered about 40,000-55,000 T-cell genomes per sample. Measured with immunoSEQ multiplex PCR; TCRdb has only the in-frame clones, and not every one. The repertoire holds roughly 17,000 clones, with 85% to 95% as singletons. This CDR3 contains 16 residues. The ends were cut back, 1 base at V and 5 bases at J, with 15 bases in the middle. Germline V gene data show CDR1 as LNHNV and CDR2 as YYDKDF (reference sequence). Sequencing was performed on unsorted PBMCs, taken around 10 years after starting antiretroviral therapy. The TCR comes from a man aged 30 to 39 with HIV. This chain links TRBV15 with TRBJ1-5; D may be TRBD1 (5 bases). CDR3 residues: CATSRAGRRGHQPQHF. The CDR3 bases are TGTGCCACCAGCAGAGCGGGCAGGAGGGGCCATCAGCCCCAGCATTTT.